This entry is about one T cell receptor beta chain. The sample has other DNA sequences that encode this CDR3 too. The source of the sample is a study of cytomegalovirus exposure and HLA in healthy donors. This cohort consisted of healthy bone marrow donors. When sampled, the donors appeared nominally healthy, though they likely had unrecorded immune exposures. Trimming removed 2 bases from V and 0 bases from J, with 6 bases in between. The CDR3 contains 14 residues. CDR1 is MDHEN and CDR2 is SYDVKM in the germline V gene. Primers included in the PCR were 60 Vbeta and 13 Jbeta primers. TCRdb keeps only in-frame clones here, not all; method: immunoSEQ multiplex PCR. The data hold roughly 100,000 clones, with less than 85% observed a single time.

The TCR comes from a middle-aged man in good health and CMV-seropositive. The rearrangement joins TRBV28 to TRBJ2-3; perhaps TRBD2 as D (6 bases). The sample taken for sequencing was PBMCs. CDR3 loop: CASSLGGSTDTQYF. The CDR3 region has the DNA TGTGCCAGCAGTTTAGGGGGGAGCACAGATACGCAGTATTTT.